The 17 T cell receptor beta chains in this list originate from one sample, sequenced in a study of blood T cell repertoires in COVID-19. Assay: immunoSEQ multiplex PCR; the TCRdb copy retains only in-frame clones and omits some. The sample has fewer than 55,000 clones; about four fifths are singletons. The sample taken for sequencing was peripheral blood. The receptors were gathered from a woman older than 75 with COVID-19, enrolled during active disease.

This clone came up once. V is TRBV19 and J is TRBJ2-7, with 11 bases aligning to TRBD2. With 6 bases clipped from V and 4 bases from J, the junction kept 8 bases outside the gene matches. Germline V CDR1 and CDR2: LNHDA, SQIVND (reference sequence). The CDR3 consists of 15 residues. The CDR3 loop reads CASRATGTSGYEQYF. The DNA for the CDR3 is TGTGCCAGTAGGGCAACCGGGACTAGCGGTTACGAGCAGTACTTC.

V usage is TRBV7-6 and J usage is TRBJ2-3; tentatively, D is TRBD1 (5 bases). There are 14 residues in the CDR3. Per germline, CDR1 SGHVS and CDR2 FNYEAQ. Trimming removed 5 bases from V and 0 bases from J, with 9 bases in between. CDR3 nucleotide sequence: TGTGCCAGCAGCCTAAGACAGAGCACAGATACGCAGTATTTT. Residues: CASSLRQSTDTQYF.

The chain recombines TRBV27 with TRBJ2-5; tentatively, D is TRBD2 (5 bases). The V gene lost 4 bases and the J gene lost 7 bases, with 13 bases spanning the gap. Germline CDR1 is MNHEY and CDR2 is SMNVEV (reference sequence). This CDR3 spans 13 amino acids. The CDR3 loop reads CASSSRPEGTQYF. CDR3 bases: TGTGCCAGCAGTTCACGGCCTGAGGGGACCCAGTACTTC.

This clone was observed a few times. The chain combines TRBV7-9 with TRBJ2-5; 8 bases agree with TRBD1. Germline lookup yields CDR1 SEHNR and CDR2 FQNEAQ (reference sequence). V lost 6 bases to trimming and J lost 1 base; unmatched junction nucleotides: 1. The CDR3 is 13 amino acids. CDR3 amino acids: CASRGTGQETQYF. The DNA of the CDR3 is TGTGCCAGCAGGGGGACAGGCCAAGAGACCCAGTACTTC.

The J gene is TRBJ1-2, the V gene TRBV6-6; the D gene is possibly TRBD1 (6 bases). Germline CDR1 and CDR2: MNHNY and SVGAGI (reference sequence). V gave up 5 bases and J gave up 0 bases, with 13 bases separating them. The CDR3 covers 15 residues. The CDR3, as DNA: TGTGCCAGCAGTGCCTCGGGACACACTAACTATGGCTACACCTTC. Translation: CASSASGHTNYGYTF.

V usage is TRBV10-3 and J usage is TRBJ1-6; 8 bases map to TRBD1. V was clipped by 4 bases and J by 1 base; unmatched bases: 3. Germline CDR1 reads ENHRY; CDR2 reads SYGVKD. The CDR3 totals 16 residues. CDR3: CAISGTGGSYNSPLHF. In DNA form, the CDR3 reads TGTGCCATCAGTGGTACAGGGGGTTCCTATAATTCACCCCTCCACTTT.

This clone occurred a few times. CDR3 in amino acids: CASRMIAGGAIPDTQYF. The CDR3 bases are TGTGCCAGCAGAATGATAGCGGGAGGAGCCATCCCAGATACGCAGTATTTT. J is TRBJ2-3 and V is TRBV27; 10 bases fit TRBD2. This CDR3 is built from 17 residues. Germline V gene sequence: CDR1 MNHEY, CDR2 SMNVEV (reference sequence). The ends lost 6 bases at V and 4 bases at J; junction bases unmatched: 13.

This sequence joins TRBV11-2 and TRBJ2-3; D unresolved. Germline assignment: CDR1 SGHAT and CDR2 FQNNGV. This CDR3 has 13 residues. The ends were cut back, 8 bases at V and 0 bases at J, with 9 bases in the middle. CDR3: CASASTSTDTQYF. The CDR3 DNA sequence: TGTGCCAGCGCTTCAACTAGCACAGATACGCAGTATTTT.

The rearrangement uses TRBV7-2 and TRBJ2-4; perhaps TRBD2 as D (7 bases). V lost 5 bases to trimming and J lost 2 bases, with 13 bases between them. The germline gives CDR1 SGHTA, CDR2 FQGNSA. The CDR3 has 15 amino acids. The CDR3 bases are TGTGCCAGCAGCAAAGGGGGGGTAACCAAAAACATTCAGTACTTC. It is translated as CASSKGGVTKNIQYF.

This clone occurred a few times. This chain links TRBV7-9 with TRBJ2-3, with 15 bases identical to TRBD2. The V gene end was trimmed by 6 bases and the J gene end by 2 bases; junction bases not matched to a gene: 9. The CDR3 totals 18 residues. CDR1 SEHNR and CDR2 FQNEAQ come from the germline V gene (reference sequence). The CDR3 nucleotides read TGTGCCAGCAGTCAGGGACTAGCGGGAGGATTGGTCACAGATACGCAGTATTTT. Translation gives CASSQGLAGGLVTDTQYF.

V usage is TRBV19 and J usage is TRBJ2-7; 9 positions match TRBD2. Germline V gene sequence: CDR1 LNHDA, CDR2 SQIVND (reference sequence). The CDR3 runs 14 residues. V shed 4 bases, J shed 3 bases, and the junction held 4 bases outside the gene matches. The CDR3 region is CASSRISGSYEQYF. For the CDR3, the DNA is TGTGCCAGTAGTAGAATTAGCGGGAGCTACGAGCAGTACTTC.

The V gene is TRBV27, the J gene TRBJ2-6; 8 bases agree with TRBD1. This CDR3 is built from 12 residues. Trimming removed 6 bases from V and 15 bases from J; junction bases left unmatched: 7. Germline V gene data show CDR1 as MNHEY and CDR2 as SMNVEV (reference sequence). CDR3 amino acids: CASSRGQEALTF. The DNA for the CDR3 is TGTGCCAGCAGCAGGGGACAGGAGGCCCTGACTTTC.

V usage is TRBV18 and J usage is TRBJ1-1; 7 bases fit TRBD1. Germline assignment: CDR1 KGHSH and CDR2 LQKENI. This CDR3 comprises 14 residues. J lost 4 bases, V lost 0 bases, and 2 bases had no gene match. The CDR3 loop is CASSPPPGGTEAFF. The CDR3 DNA reads as TGTGCCAGCTCACCACCGCCAGGGGGCACTGAAGCTTTCTTT.

Only one count was recorded for this clone. The chain employs TRBV4-2 and TRBJ2-2; TRBD2 agrees at 9 bases. CDR3 length: 19 amino acids. J was trimmed by 0 bases and V by 2 bases; bases with no gene match: 10. Germline-derived CDR1 and CDR2 are LGHNA and YNFKEQ. The CDR3 sequence is CASSQIWASGKANTGELFF. CDR3 bases: TGTGCCAGCAGCCAAATTTGGGCTAGCGGGAAGGCGAACACCGGGGAGCTGTTTTTT.

This rearrangement joins TRBV6-6 to TRBJ2-1; 7 bases match TRBD1. The CDR3 has 15 amino acids. The V and J ends lost 6 bases and 4 bases, in that order; junction bases with no gene match: 9. Germline loops: CDR1 MNHNY, CDR2 SVGAGI (reference sequence). The CDR3 DNA is TGTGCCAGCAGCCCCGGGACAGCCCTTTACAATGAGCAGTTCTTC. Translating it yields CASSPGTALYNEQFF.

V and J are TRBV6-1 and TRBJ1-1; TRBD1 matches 11 bases. The CDR3 is 16 amino acids. With V trimmed by 3 bases and J by 5 bases, 8 bases remained unmatched. Germline V gene lookup returns CDR1 MNHNS and CDR2 SASEGT. CDR3 sequence (DNA): TGTGCCAGCAGTGATCGGGACAGGGGGAAAAATACTGAAGCTTTCTTT. It yields the protein CASSDRDRGKNTEAFF.

The V and J genes are TRBV29-1 and TRBJ1-1; D is perhaps TRBD1 (5 bases). The germline V and J ends were trimmed by 6 bases and 5 bases, with 13 bases remaining between them. Germline CDR1 and CDR2: SQVTM and ANQGSEA. The CDR3 contains 12 residues. The CDR3 DNA is TGCAGCGTAAGGGGAAGTTGGACTGAAGCTTTCTTT. Its protein product is CSVRGSWTEAFF.